This paragraph reports one T cell receptor (beta chain). This table comes from immunoSEQ multiplex PCR, and its TCRdb copy is limited to in-frame clones, with some not included. The sample lists some 120,000 clones, roughly 90% occurring once. The data stem from a study of blood T cell repertoires in COVID-19. The germline CDR1 and CDR2 sequences are SGHRS and YFSETQ. Trimming pared 2 bases from V and 5 bases from J, leaving 10 bases between. CDR3 length: 14 amino acids. V gene TRBV5-1 combines with J gene TRBJ1-4, with D possibly TRBD1 on 5 matching bases. What was sequenced was peripheral blood. The receptor comes from a woman of 80 years or more with acute or convalescent COVID-19. In DNA form, the CDR3 reads TGCGCCAGCAGCTTAGGGGCGCCGAATGAAAAACTGTTTTTT. As protein: CASSLGAPNEKLFF.